This is a list of T cell receptor beta chains from one sample in a study of cytomegalovirus exposure and HLA in healthy donors. TCRdb's copy holds only in-frame clones and misses some; the assay was immunoSEQ multiplex PCR. The sample consists of tens of thousands of clones, roughly 78% of them appearing once. Material for sequencing was PBMCs. These receptors all stem from a man aged 18-30 years in good health and CMV-seronegative. Each CDR3 is given without its conserved first and last residue.

j_gene | v_gene | CDR3aa
TRBJ2-5 | TRBV6-5 | ASRLAGGQETQY
TRBJ2-1 | TRBV7-9 | ASRNSGTTTYNEQF
TRBJ2-2 | TRBV28 | ASIGAGGITGELF
TRBJ1-2 | TRBV10-1 | ASSESEIEGYT
TRBJ2-7 | TRBV7-9 | ASSLIAGGPYEQY
TRBJ1-6 | TRBV28 | ASKESGQGDSPLH
- | TRBV6-1 | ARQGDRSSYEQY
TRBJ2-5 | TRBV9 | ASSVIAGAFSAQY
TRBJ2-5 | TRBV5-1 | ASSLPGKSKGTQY
TRBJ2-3 | TRBV30 | AWSRITGGGSDTQY
TRBJ1-1 | TRBV25-1 | ASSTQPGRGGGTEAF
TRBJ2-3 | TRBV9 | ASSVRSLTDTQY
TRBJ2-7 | TRBV28 | ASSLPTTGSYEQY
TRBJ2-7 | TRBV7-2 | ASSSRRASGTYEQY
TRBJ2-7 | TRBV5-6 | ASSTGNEQY
TRBJ1-1 | TRBV2 | ASSGTGGTEAF
TRBJ2-1 | TRBV7-8 | ASSLVGGTGYNEQF
TRBJ2-7 | TRBV7-8 | ASSSPKDDREQY
TRBJ2-3 | TRBV15 | ATSRYTTGHYTDTQY
TRBJ2-2 | TRBV5-1 | ASSPRTSGLGELF
TRBJ2-7 | TRBV27 | ASRHQQGGEQY
TRBJ1-6 | TRBV7-3 | ASSWFLGQSDSPLH
TRBJ2-5 | TRBV7-9 | ASSHRQGGLQETQY
TRBJ2-6 | TRBV6-5 | ASSSAGAGANVLT
TRBJ2-3 | TRBV6-5 | ASSSQGGTQY
TRBJ1-5 | TRBV19 | ASRRDRGRKPPAPPGSQPQH
TRBJ2-7 | TRBV4-2 | ASSHGREAYEQY
- | TRBV9 | ASSGRLAGIGRTYEQY
TRBJ2-1 | TRBV28 | ASQRGGVPGLYNEQF
TRBJ2-1 | TRBV29-1 | SVDFPLAAHYNEQF
TRBJ2-3 | TRBV7-3 | ASSLGRVPDTQY
TRBJ1-4 | TRBV6-5 | ASAMGQREKLF
TRBJ2-2 | TRBV7-9 | ASPAGIGELF
TRBJ2-4 | TRBV5-1 | ASSLRWQGNIQY
TRBJ2-1 | TRBV27 | ASRRTGADEQF
TRBJ1-6 | TRBV11-2 | ASSLGQGYNSPLH
TRBJ1-4 | TRBV6-5 | ASSYGQWNEKLF
TRBJ2-1 | TRBV4-1 | ASIQGLLGGQGGINEQF
TRBJ2-2 | TRBV7-9 | ASSPLPGLARTGELF
TRBJ2-2 | TRBV4-1 | ASSQPRLVWSGELF
TRBJ2-7 | TRBV9 | ASSVARTGFEQY
TRBJ2-1 | TRBV25-1 | ASSDLGQGNNEQF
TRBJ1-1 | TRBV7-2 | ASSLDPPTEAF
TRBJ1-1 | TRBV27 | ASSLSTGLNTEAF
TRBJ2-5 | TRBV27 | ASSFGAARQETQY
TRBJ2-1 | TRBV7-9 | ASSFVSSGRNEQF
TRBJ1-2 | TRBV7-9 | ASSLDSTNYGYT
TRBJ2-2 | TRBV6-5 | ASRIAGATSGELF